Sequencing of this T cell receptor (beta chain) was carried out in a study of blood T cell repertoires in COVID-19. Study-wide context: Italy, Spain and the United States were the sources of the convalescent and acute COVID-19 samples. From T cells, B-cell-depleted T cells, or PBMCs came the material, which was cDNA or gDNA.

Per the original data handling: Counts of nucleated cells, estimated from reference gene primer amplification, were obtained. Only in-frame clones appear in the TCRdb table, and some are missing; sequencing was by immunoSEQ multiplex PCR. V and J calls and clone size are as listed in that table; D and trimming were resolved from the DNA. Of about 30,000 clones detected, just over 85% appear once; the ten largest clones hold more than 25%. Germline-derived CDR1 and CDR2 are WSHSY and SAAADI. CDR3 length: 14 residues. The V segment lost 4 bases and the J segment 1 base; nucleotides outside the gene matches: 3. This clone appeared once.

The chain links TRBV10-2 to TRBJ2-7, with 8 bases identical to TRBD1. This clonotype was sampled from a human donor in a cohort sampled during active COVID-19. Material for sequencing was peripheral blood. CDR3 protein: CASSARTGSYEQYF. CDR3 coding DNA: TGCGCCAGCAGTGCCCGGACAGGGTCCTACGAGCAGTACTTC.